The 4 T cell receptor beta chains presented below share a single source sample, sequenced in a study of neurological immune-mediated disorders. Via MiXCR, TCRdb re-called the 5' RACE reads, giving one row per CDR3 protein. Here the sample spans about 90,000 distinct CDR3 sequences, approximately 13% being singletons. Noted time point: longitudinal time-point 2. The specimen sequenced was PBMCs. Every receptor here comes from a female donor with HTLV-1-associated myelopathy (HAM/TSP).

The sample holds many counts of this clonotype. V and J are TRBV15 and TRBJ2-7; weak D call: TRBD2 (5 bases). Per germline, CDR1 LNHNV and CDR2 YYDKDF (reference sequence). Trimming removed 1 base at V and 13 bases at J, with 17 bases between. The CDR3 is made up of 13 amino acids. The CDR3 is CATSRGNGGSEYF. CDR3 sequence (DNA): TGTGCCACCAGCAGAGGGAACGGCGGGTCTGAATACTTC.

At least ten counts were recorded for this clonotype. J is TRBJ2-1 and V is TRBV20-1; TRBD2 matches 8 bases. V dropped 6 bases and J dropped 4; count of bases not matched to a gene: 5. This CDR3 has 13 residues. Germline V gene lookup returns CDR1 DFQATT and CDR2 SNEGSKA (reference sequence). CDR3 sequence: CSAPGGEYNEQFF. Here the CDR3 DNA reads TGCAGTGCGCCGGGGGGGGAATACAATGAGCAGTTCTTC.

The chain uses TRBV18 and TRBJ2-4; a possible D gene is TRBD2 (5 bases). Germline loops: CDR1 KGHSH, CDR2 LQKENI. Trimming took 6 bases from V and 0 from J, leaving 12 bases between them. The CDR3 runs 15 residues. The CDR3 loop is CASSALGVAKNIQYF. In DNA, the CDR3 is TGTGCCAGCTCCGCCCTCGGGGTAGCCAAAAACATTCAGTACTTC.

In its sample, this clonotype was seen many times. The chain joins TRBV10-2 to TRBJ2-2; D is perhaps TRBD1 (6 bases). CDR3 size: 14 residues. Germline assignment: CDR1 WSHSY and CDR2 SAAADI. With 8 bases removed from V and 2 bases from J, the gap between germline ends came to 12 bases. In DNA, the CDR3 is TGCGCCAGCTTGTCCGGGACAAACACCGGGGAGCTGTTTTTT. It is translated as CASLSGTNTGELFF.